This T cell receptor beta chain was identified during a study of blood T cell repertoires in COVID-19. In the study overall: PBMCs, B-cell-depleted T cells, or T cells provided the cDNA or gDNA that made up the material.

The table came from immunoSEQ multiplex PCR; TCRdb's copy has only in-frame clones and leaves some out. This table has some 120,000 clones, around 86% appearing once. The participants were between roughly 18 and 100 years old and came from under 25 US areas. J gave up 4 bases and V 7 bases, and 8 bases lay outside the gene matches. This CDR3 region has 15 residues. CDR1 is MNHEY and CDR2 is SVGAGI in the germline V gene. The sequenced sample consisted of PBMCs or T cells enriched from blood (not recorded which). The clonotype originates from a man aged 25-45 years who had recovered from COVID-19. V usage is TRBV6-5 and J usage is TRBJ2-2; 8 nucleotides match TRBD2. The CDR3 region is CASNNGGGITGELFF. The CDR3 DNA sequence: TGTGCCAGCAATAACGGCGGGGGGATCACCGGGGAGCTGTTTTTT.